The following is a TCR beta chain sequence with its context. The antigen is not known. CDR1 is MNHEY and CDR2 is SMNVEV in the germline V gene (reference sequence). The V gene lost 5 bases and the J gene lost 0 bases, with 6 bases spanning the gap. The CDR3 is 13 residues long. This sample was taken from a study of response to subunit inactivated influenza vaccine. Whole-study findings and limits: Authors suggested each seasonal flu vaccination may recruit only limited numbers of new T cells.

MiXCR was run by TCRdb on the RT-PCR reads, yielding one entry per CDR3 protein. The sample lists 650,000 to 700,000 distinct CDR3 sequences, about 15% occurring once. The sequences come from PBMCs from blood, collected roughly 12 days after vaccination. The chain uses TRBV27 and TRBJ2-3; no firm D call. The sequence came from a man aged 50-59 years who received an inactivated influenza vaccine. CDR3 residues: CASSHFSTDTQYF. DNA of the CDR3: TGTGCCAGCAGTCACTTTAGCACAGATACGCAGTATTTT.